Each of the 10 T cell receptor beta chains below was sequenced from the same sample in a study of PD-L1 blockade in urothelial cancer. Sequenced by immunoSEQ multiplex PCR; TCRdb stores in-frame clones only, minus some. The table includes over 100,000 clones, around 85% detected once. As for time point: pretreatment peripheral blood. Sequences were derived from PBMCs, sampled around atezolizumab (anti-PD-L1) treatment. The receptors stem from a man aged 45 to 65 with urothelial cancer.

CDR3 in amino acids: CASSQPSQGETQYF. CDR3 nucleotides: TGTGCCAGCAGCCAGCCCTCCCAGGGAGAGACCCAGTACTTC. The chain combines TRBV14 with TRBJ2-5; maybe TRBD1 (5 bases). CDR3 length equals 14 residues. V shed 3 bases and J shed 4 bases, with 12 bases lying between them. Germline assignment: CDR1 SGHDN and CDR2 FVKESK.

The V call is TRBV7-6, the J call TRBJ1-5; tentatively, D is TRBD1 (6 bases). Germline V CDR1 and CDR2: SGHVS, FNYEAQ. This CDR3 comprises 16 residues. Deletions cut 2 bases from V and 2 bases from J, with 13 bases between. CDR3 coding DNA: TGTGCCAGCAGCTTATCGGGGGCGGGAGGCAATCAGCCCCAGCATTTT. Residues: CASSLSGAGGNQPQHF.

The sample holds one count of this clone. This chain links TRBV6-1 with TRBJ1-1, with D perhaps matching TRBD1 (6 bases). Germline V gives CDR1 MNHNS, CDR2 SASEGT. This CDR3 comprises 13 residues. Trimming left V 6 bases short and J 2 bases short, with 10 bases between. CDR3 DNA sequence: TGTGCCAGCAGATTACAGGGAAACACTGAAGCTTTCTTT. The encoded protein is CASRLQGNTEAFF.

The chain couples TRBV5-1 to TRBJ2-1; TRBD2 aligns across 7 bases. CDR1 and CDR2 from the germline V gene are SGHRS and YFSETQ. The CDR3 is 18 amino acids. J was trimmed by 4 bases and V by 0 bases; bases with no gene match: 13. The DNA for the CDR3 is TGCGCCAGCAGCTTGGACCTGCCGACTAGCACCATATACAATGAGCAGTTCTTC. Translated: CASSLDLPTSTIYNEQFF.

The chain uses TRBV27 and TRBJ2-1; 10 bases line up with TRBD2. CDR3 length equals 16 residues. With V trimmed by 6 bases and J by 4 bases, 9 bases remained unmatched. The germline V gene has CDR1 MNHEY and CDR2 SMNVEV (reference sequence). The CDR3 DNA reads TGTGCCAGCAGAAACCCAGCGGGAGGGCTATACAATGAGCAGTTCTTC. Residues: CASRNPAGGLYNEQFF.

This clone appeared a few times. The chain recombines TRBV6-1 with TRBJ2-7, with 7 bases lining up with TRBD2. From germline, CDR1 is MNHNS and CDR2 SASEGT. V lost 0 bases and J lost 2; bases outside the gene matches: 4. The CDR3 length is 15 residues. CDR3 residues: CASSEARGLAYEQYF. Here the CDR3 DNA reads TGTGCCAGCAGTGAAGCAAGAGGACTAGCCTACGAGCAGTACTTC.

This chain links TRBV4-2 with TRBJ2-1; D is ambiguous. Germline V gene lookup returns CDR1 LGHNA and CDR2 YNFKEQ. The CDR3 runs to 13 residues. The V gene lost 1 base and the J gene lost 6 bases, with 7 bases spanning the gap. The CDR3 region has the DNA TGTGCCAGCAGCCAAGGCCCAGTCAATGAGCAGTTCTTC. Its protein is CASSQGPVNEQFF.

J is TRBJ1-1 and V is TRBV29-1; TRBD1 might be the D (6 bases). Germline-derived CDR1 and CDR2 are SQVTM and ANQGSEA. This CDR3 has 13 residues. Trimming shortened V by 6 bases and J by 7 bases, and 18 bases separated the two germline ends. The DNA for the CDR3 is TGCAGCGTACTACGTACAGGGTCCGGTGAAGCTTTCTTT. Its translation is CSVLRTGSGEAFF.

V gene TRBV5-1 combines with J gene TRBJ2-7; tentatively, D is TRBD2 (6 bases). V lost 4 bases and J 2 bases, leaving 25 bases between the germline ends. This CDR3 region has 18 residues. Germline V gene lookup returns CDR1 SGHRS and CDR2 YFSETQ. The CDR3 sequence is CASSRGSGLSSPAYEQYF. The CDR3 DNA follows: TGCGCCAGCAGCAGAGGATCGGGACTGTCAAGTCCCGCCTACGAGCAGTACTTC.

The chain carries TRBV19 and TRBJ2-1, with TRBD2 as a possible D gene (5 bases). Germline V gene lookup returns CDR1 LNHDA and CDR2 SQIVND (reference sequence). Trimming took 5 bases from V and 4 from J, leaving 18 bases between them. CDR3 length equals 16 residues. CDR3 sequence: CASSSDMRVAYNEQFF. The CDR3 nucleotides read TGTGCCAGTAGTTCCGACATGAGAGTAGCGTACAATGAGCAGTTCTTC.